This is a list of T cell receptor beta chains from one sample in a study of blood T cell repertoires in COVID-19. The assay was immunoSEQ multiplex PCR, and TCRdb's table has in-frame clones only and misses some. Here the sample spans roughly 62,000 clones, around 90% being singletons. Sequencing was carried out using peripheral blood. The receptor source for this set is a man between 65 and 79 years old with acute or convalescent COVID-19. CDR3s leave out the opening cysteine and the closing phenylalanine or tryptophan. Fields, in order: CDR3 length, V gene, J gene, CDR3 protein.

13	TRBV5-5	TRBJ2-1	ASSFVGQGGNEQF
19	TRBV6-2/TRBV6-3	TRBJ2-7	ASSYNLGDTLPGLAGDEQY
13	TRBV2	TRBJ2-1	ASTRLAGTYNEQF
14	TRBV14	TRBJ1-1	ASSQDLVRGYGEAF
12	TRBV19	TRBJ1-1	ASTDPHKNTEAF
13	TRBV5-1	TRBJ2-7	ASSSRDRGLYEQY
13	TRBV24-1	TRBJ2-3	ATSSQREGPDTQY
14	TRBV7-2	TRBJ1-6	ASSYQPGTYNSPLH
13	TRBV27	TRBJ2-1	ASSYERRSYNEQF
12	TRBV19	TRBJ1-2	ASSSQDRGGGYT
11	TRBV3-1/TRBV3-2	TRBJ2-7	ASSQDRYNEQY
13	TRBV9	TRBJ2-3	ASSVGLSLLDTQY
11	TRBV6-5	TRBJ2-7	ASSYSGAHEQY
14	TRBV5-4	TRBJ2-3	ASSLGGTGVTDTQY
13	TRBV27	TRBJ1-2	ASSFTGTGTYGYT
12	TRBV7-9	TRBJ1-5	ASSLAGEGQPQH
14	TRBV7-2	TRBJ2-5	ASSWGLAGFQETQY
13	TRBV19	TRBJ2-5	ASSIYSGSRWTQY
12	TRBV9	TRBJ1-2	ASSDRQGPYGYT
11	TRBV11-3	TRBJ2-1	ASSLDRYNEQF
17	TRBV11-3	TRBJ2-3	ASSFGLAGGPWSTDTQY
10	TRBV28	TRBJ1-1	ASSTGPTEAF
13	TRBV2	TRBJ1-2	ASSETRGRDYGYT
13	TRBV7-6	TRBJ2-7	ASSLEPPLSYEQY
13	TRBV19	TRBJ1-1	ASSATGQMNTEAF
15	TRBV15	TRBJ1-3	ATSPITGALSGNTIY
13	TRBV19	TRBJ2-3	ASSQPTSGADTQY
11	TRBV30	TRBJ1-3	AWSKGSGNTIY
10	TRBV12-3/TRBV12-4	TRBJ2-3	ASSPSRDTQY
14	TRBV11-2	TRBJ2-1	ASSSSWGLAGDEQF
12	TRBV10-3	TRBJ1-1	ASGGTLPNTEAF
14	TRBV11-2	TRBJ2-1	ASSPTQQGGYNEQF
14	TRBV2	TRBJ2-6	ASRDRGTSGANVLT